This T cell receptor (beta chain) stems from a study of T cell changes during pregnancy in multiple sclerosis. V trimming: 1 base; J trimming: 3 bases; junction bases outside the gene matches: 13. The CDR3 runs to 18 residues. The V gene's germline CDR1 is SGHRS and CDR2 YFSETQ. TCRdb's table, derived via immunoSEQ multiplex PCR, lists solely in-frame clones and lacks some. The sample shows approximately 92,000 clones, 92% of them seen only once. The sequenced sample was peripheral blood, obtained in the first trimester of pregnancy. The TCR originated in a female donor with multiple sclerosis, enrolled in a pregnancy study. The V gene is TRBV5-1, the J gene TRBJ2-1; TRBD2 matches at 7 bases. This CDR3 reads CASSLMGLPTTNYNEQFF. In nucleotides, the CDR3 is TGCGCCAGCAGCTTGATGGGACTACCGACAACAAACTACAATGAGCAGTTCTTC.